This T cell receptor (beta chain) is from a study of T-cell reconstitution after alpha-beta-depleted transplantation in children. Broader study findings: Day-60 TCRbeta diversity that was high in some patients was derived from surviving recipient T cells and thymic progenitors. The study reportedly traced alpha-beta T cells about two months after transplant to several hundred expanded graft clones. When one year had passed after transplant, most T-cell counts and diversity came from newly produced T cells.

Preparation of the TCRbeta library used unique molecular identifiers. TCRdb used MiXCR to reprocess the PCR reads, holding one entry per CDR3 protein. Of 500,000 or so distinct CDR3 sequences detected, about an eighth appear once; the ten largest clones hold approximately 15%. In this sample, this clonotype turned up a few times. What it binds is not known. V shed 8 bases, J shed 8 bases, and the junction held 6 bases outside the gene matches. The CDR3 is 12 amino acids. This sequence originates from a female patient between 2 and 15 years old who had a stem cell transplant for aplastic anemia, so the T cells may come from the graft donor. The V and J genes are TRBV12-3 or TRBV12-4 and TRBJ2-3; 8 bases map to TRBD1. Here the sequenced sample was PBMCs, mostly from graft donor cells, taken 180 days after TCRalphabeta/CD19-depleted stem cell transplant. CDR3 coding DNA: TGTGCCAGCGCCCCAGGGGGCAGTACGCAGTATTTT. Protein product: CASAPGGSTQYF.